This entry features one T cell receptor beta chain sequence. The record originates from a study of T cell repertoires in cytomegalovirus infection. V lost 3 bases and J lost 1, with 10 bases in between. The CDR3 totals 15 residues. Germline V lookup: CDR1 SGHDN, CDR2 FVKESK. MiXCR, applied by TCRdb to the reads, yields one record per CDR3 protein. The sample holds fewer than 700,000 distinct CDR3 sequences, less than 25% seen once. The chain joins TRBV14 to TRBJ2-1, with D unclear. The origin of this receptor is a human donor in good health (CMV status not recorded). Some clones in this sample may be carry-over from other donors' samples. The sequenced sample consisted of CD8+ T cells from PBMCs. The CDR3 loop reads CASSHPALSYNEQFF. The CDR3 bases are TGTGCCAGCAGCCATCCGGCCCTATCCTACAATGAGCAGTTCTTC.